A single sample gave rise to the 20 T cell receptor beta chains below, sequenced in a study of blood T cell repertoires in COVID-19. Only in-frame clones appear in the TCRdb table, and some are missing; sequencing was by immunoSEQ multiplex PCR. In the table there are over 70,000 clones, approximately 85% of which are singletons. Material for sequencing was peripheral blood. The receptors here all came from an elderly man with acute or convalescent COVID-19.

In its sample, this clone was seen once. V usage is TRBV6-5 and J usage is TRBJ1-5; TRBD1 agrees at 7 bases. Trimming removed 4 bases from V and 7 bases from J; junction bases left unmatched: 7. The CDR3 length is 14 residues. Germline CDR1 reads MNHEY; CDR2 reads SVGAGI. In DNA form, the CDR3 reads TGTGCCAGCAGTTCCCCGCAGGGGGGACAGCCCCAGCATTTT. It translates to CASSSPQGGQPQHF.

The chain uses TRBV5-1 and TRBJ1-6; 9 positions match TRBD1. Germline assignment: CDR1 SGHRS and CDR2 YFSETQ. This CDR3 has 15 residues. V dropped 4 bases and J dropped 14; count of bases not matched to a gene: 13. CDR3: CASSRAGTGTSSLHF. The CDR3 DNA follows: TGCGCCAGCAGCCGCGCCGGGACAGGGACCTCGTCCCTCCACTTT.

The CDR3 sequence: CASSLARVSTEAFF. Here the CDR3 DNA reads TGTGCCAGCAGCTTAGCCAGGGTGTCCACTGAAGCTTTCTTT. The chain uses TRBV7-9 and TRBJ1-1; weak D call: TRBD1 (5 bases). V lost 0 bases, J lost 4 bases, and 9 bases lay in between. Germline lookup yields CDR1 SEHNR and CDR2 FQNEAQ (reference sequence). The CDR3 is 14 amino acids. The full variable domain, rest sourced from reference TRBV7-9 and TRBJ1-1, is DTGVSQNPRHKITKRGQNVTFRCDPISEHNRLYWYRQTLGQGPEFLTYFQNEAQLEKSRLLSDRFSAERPKGSFSTLEIQRTEQGDSAMYLCASSLARVSTEAFFGQGTRLTVV.

This chain joins TRBV9 and TRBJ1-4; D might be TRBD1 (5 bases). The CDR3 runs 13 residues. Germline CDR1 SGDLS, CDR2 YYNGEE. V shed 5 bases and J shed 8 bases, with 13 bases lying between them. The CDR3 coding sequence is TGTGCCAGCAGGGGGCAAGTTGAGGAAAAACTGTTTTTT. Translation: CASRGQVEEKLFF. Drawing the rest from reference TRBV9 and TRBJ1-4, the complete variable domain is DSGVTQTPKHLITATGQRVTLRCSPRSGDLSVYWYQQSLDQGLQFLIQYYNGEERAKGNILERFSAQQFPDLHSELNLSSLELGDSALYFCASRGQVEEKLFFGSGTQLSVL.

The CDR3 DNA reads TGCGCCAGCAGCTTTGAGGAGGAGACCCAGTACTTC. Translation gives CASSFEEETQYF. The chain is built from TRBV5-1 and TRBJ2-5; D uncertain. The CDR3 sequence is 12 residues long. V dropped 2 bases and J dropped 5 bases, with 7 bases sitting between them. Germline V gene data show CDR1 as SGHRS and CDR2 as YFSETQ.

The chain couples TRBV27 to TRBJ2-5; 9 positions agree with TRBD2. The germline V gene encodes CDR1 MNHEY and CDR2 SMNVEV (reference sequence). V was pared by 8 bases and J by 6 bases, with 13 bases of the junction left unmatched. The CDR3 runs 15 residues. The CDR3 region has the DNA TGTGCCAGCGCTTGGGGGCTAGCGGGGTCAAAGACCCAGTACTTC. This codes for CASAWGLAGSKTQYF.

The rearrangement joins TRBV5-1 to TRBJ2-3; 8 bases fit TRBD1. The germline V gene has CDR1 SGHRS and CDR2 YFSETQ. J lost 3 bases, V lost 4 bases, and 7 bases had no gene match. This CDR3 spans 15 amino acids. For the CDR3, the DNA is TGCGCCAGCAGCCCCGGACAGGGCGAGACAGATACGCAGTATTTT. It is translated as CASSPGQGETDTQYF. Supplemented by reference TRBV5-1 and TRBJ2-3, the full variable domain reads KAGVTQTPRYLIKTRGQQVTLSCSPISGHRSVSWYQQTPGQGLQFLFEYFSETQRNKGNFPGRFSGRQFSNSRSEMNVSTLELGDSALYLCASSPGQGETDTQYFGPGTRLTVL.

This chain links TRBV5-1 with TRBJ2-3, with TRBD1 as a possible D gene (5 bases). CDR1 SGHRS and CDR2 YFSETQ come from the germline V gene. The CDR3 is 14 amino acids. The V end lost 3 bases, the J end lost 2 bases, and 10 bases lay between the germline ends. CDR3 nucleotides: TGCGCCAGCAGCTCAGGACAACCCACAGATACGCAGTATTTT. Its protein product is CASSSGQPTDTQYF. The complete variable domain, with remaining parts taken from reference TRBV5-1 and TRBJ2-3, reads KAGVTQTPRYLIKTRGQQVTLSCSPISGHRSVSWYQQTPGQGLQFLFEYFSETQRNKGNFPGRFSGRQFSNSRSEMNVSTLELGDSALYLCASSSGQPTDTQYFGPGTRLTVL.

The CDR3 loop is CASSEYFAGLAGSSGANVLTF. CDR3 bases: TGTGCCAGCAGTGAATATTTTGCGGGGTTGGCAGGTTCCTCTGGGGCCAACGTCCTGACTTTC. The rearrangement uses TRBV6-1 and TRBJ2-6; TRBD2 is a possible D gene (6 bases). The CDR3 is 21 amino acids. The germline CDR1 and CDR2 sequences are MNHNS and SASEGT. Deletions cut 2 bases from V and 0 bases from J, with 23 bases between.

V and J are TRBV5-1 and TRBJ2-5; 8 bases align to TRBD2. V was pared by 0 bases and J by 0 bases, with 13 bases of the junction left unmatched. From germline, CDR1 is SGHRS and CDR2 YFSETQ. The CDR3 is 19 amino acids. The CDR3 reads CASSLVPSSGRGDQETQYF. In DNA, the CDR3 is TGCGCCAGCAGCTTGGTCCCCTCTTCCGGGAGGGGGGACCAAGAGACCCAGTACTTC.

The gene calls are TRBV2 and TRBJ2-5, with TRBD2 matching 12 bases. This CDR3 is 17 amino acids long. The ends lost 6 bases at V and 7 bases at J; junction bases unmatched: 15. The germline V gene has CDR1 SNHLY and CDR2 FYNNEI. This chain's CDR3 is CASRPTSGGRSKGTQYF. The CDR3 nucleotides read TGTGCCAGCAGACCGACTAGCGGGGGCAGATCCAAAGGGACCCAGTACTTC.

This chain uses TRBV9 with TRBJ2-1; D is ambiguous. V was cut by 3 bases and J by 0 bases, with 13 bases left in between. The germline V gene encodes CDR1 SGDLS and CDR2 YYNGEE. The CDR3 extends over 16 amino acids. DNA of the CDR3: TGTGCCAGCAGCGGTTCACTGATTAGCTCCTACAATGAGCAGTTCTTC. The encoded protein is CASSGSLISSYNEQFF.

The chain employs TRBV21-1 and TRBJ1-2; the D call of TRBD1 is as the table states it, not checked on the DNA. TRBV21-1 is flagged as a pseudogene. This CDR3 spans 11 amino acids. The chain's CDR3 is CAIKPGDGYTF. DNA for the CDR3: TGTGCCATCAAACCAGGGGATGGCTACACCTTC.

This chain joins TRBV7-2 and TRBJ1-2, with a weak D call TRBD1 (5 bases). This CDR3 comprises 13 residues. Trimming cost V 3 bases and J 4 bases, with 9 bases left between them. From germline, CDR1 is SGHTA and CDR2 FQGNSA. This CDR3 reads CASSFQGGYGYTF. The CDR3 coding sequence is TGTGCCAGCAGCTTTCAGGGTGGCTATGGCTACACCTTC.

This clone was seen a handful of times. The CDR3 nucleotides are TGTGCCAGCAGGACTCCCCCTATGAGCTACACCTTC. Translating gives CASRTPPMSYTF. The V gene is TRBV6-5, the J gene TRBJ1-2; D gene unclear. The CDR3 runs 12 residues. With 6 bases removed from V and 9 bases from J, the gap between germline ends came to 14 bases. Per germline, CDR1 MNHEY and CDR2 SVGAGI.

The V call is TRBV5-1, the J call TRBJ2-3, with D hard to call. The germline V gene has CDR1 SGHRS and CDR2 YFSETQ. Trimming removed 0 bases at V and 2 bases at J, with 7 bases between. The length of the CDR3 is 14 residues. CDR3 DNA sequence: TGCGCCAGCAGCTTGGACAGAGCCACAGATACGCAGTATTTT. It translates to CASSLDRATDTQYF.

V is TRBV6-5 and J is TRBJ2-2, with 7 positions matching TRBD1. The length of the CDR3 is 14 residues. CDR1 and CDR2 (germline): MNHEY, SVGAGI. V shed 5 bases and J 5 bases; nucleotides not matched to a gene: 5. The CDR3 spells CASSRDRETGELFF. In DNA, the CDR3 is TGTGCCAGCAGTCGAGACAGGGAAACCGGGGAGCTGTTTTTT.

V usage is TRBV7-2 and J usage is TRBJ2-5, with 8 nucleotides matching TRBD1. The CDR3 sequence is 14 residues long. With V trimmed by 9 bases and J by 5 bases, 11 bases remained unmatched. Germline assignment: CDR1 SGHTA and CDR2 FQGNSA. The DNA for the CDR3 is TGTGCCAGTAGGCGACAGGGGACCTGGGAGACCCAGTACTTC. This gives the protein CASRRQGTWETQYF.

The chain joins TRBV5-1 to TRBJ2-1; D might be TRBD1 (5 bases). V lost 0 bases and J 6 bases, leaving 16 bases between the germline ends. CDR1 and CDR2 from the germline V gene are SGHRS and YFSETQ. CDR3 length equals 16 residues. CDR3: CASSLAGQGAFNEQFF. The CDR3 DNA follows: TGCGCCAGCAGCTTGGCCGGGCAGGGTGCCTTCAATGAGCAGTTCTTC.

This clone was detected once. V and J are TRBV30 and TRBJ2-6; D is uncertain. V lost 0 bases and J 0 bases, leaving 6 bases between the germline ends. Germline CDR1 GTSNPN, CDR2 SVGIG (reference sequence). The CDR3 is 15 residues long. CDR3 sequence (DNA): TGTGCCTGGAGTGTGTCAGGCTCTGGGGCCAACGTCCTGACTTTC. The encoded protein is CAWSVSGSGANVLTF.